The 29 T cell receptor beta chains given below trace back to one sample, sequenced in a study of blood T cell repertoires in COVID-19. The data were produced by immunoSEQ multiplex PCR, yet TCRdb's version contains in-frame clones alone and is incomplete. Among fewer than 250,000 clones listed, roughly 91% were seen once. Sequenced material: PBMCs or T cells enriched from blood (not recorded which). These receptors were collected from a young man in a cohort exposed to, infected with or recovered from COVID-19 (not recorded which).

This chain joins TRBV9 and TRBJ1-1; perhaps TRBD1 as D (6 bases). V was trimmed by 4 bases and J by 3 bases, leaving 13 bases between them. The CDR3 covers 14 residues. Germline CDR1 is SGDLS and CDR2 is YYNGEE. CDR3 loop: CASSPPDRDTEAFF. The CDR3, as DNA: TGTGCCAGCAGCCCGCCGGACAGAGACACTGAAGCTTTCTTT.

The chain's CDR3 is CASSVAPAGDTGELFF. The CDR3 DNA follows: TGTGCCAGCAGCGTAGCACCGGCAGGGGACACCGGGGAGCTGTTTTTT. This chain uses TRBV9 with TRBJ2-2; the D gene is possibly TRBD1 (6 bases). The germline V gene encodes CDR1 SGDLS and CDR2 YYNGEE. Trimming cost V 0 bases and J 3 bases, with 12 bases left between them. CDR3 length equals 16 residues. Drawing the rest from reference TRBV9 and TRBJ2-2, the complete variable domain is DSGVTQTPKHLITATGQRVTLRCSPRSGDLSVYWYQQSLDQGLQFLIQYYNGEERAKGNILERFSAQQFPDLHSELNLSSLELGDSALYFCASSVAPAGDTGELFFGEGSRLTVL.

This clone occurred once. The V and J genes are TRBV18 and TRBJ1-1; D is possibly TRBD1 (6 bases). The V end was cut by 0 bases, the J end by 6 bases, with 14 bases between. CDR1 KGHSH and CDR2 LQKENI come from the germline V gene. The CDR3 is 15 amino acids. For the CDR3, the DNA is TGTGCCAGCTCACCACCTCCTTACGCAGGGGCTGAAGCTTTCTTT. This codes for CASSPPPYAGAEAFF.

This chain joins TRBV10-3 and TRBJ1-4; 9 positions agree with TRBD1. The germline V gene encodes CDR1 ENHRY and CDR2 SYGVKD. V shed 10 bases and J 9 bases; nucleotides not matched to a gene: 12. The CDR3 totals 14 residues. CDR3 amino acids: CATREGTGWKKLFF. The CDR3 nucleotides are TGTGCCACCCGCGAGGGGACAGGGTGGAAAAAACTGTTTTTT.

The chain combines TRBV7-2 with TRBJ2-1; 7 positions match TRBD2. The junction had 9 bases not matched to a gene; V was cut back by 4 bases and J by 0 bases. This CDR3 contains 17 residues. Per the germline V gene, CDR1 is SGHTA and CDR2 is FQGNSA. The CDR3 DNA reads TGTGCCAGCAGCTCACATGGGCCGGGAGGCTCCTACAATGAGCAGTTCTTC. This gives the protein CASSSHGPGGSYNEQFF.

The count of this clone is one. The genes are TRBV29-1 and TRBJ2-1; D is unclear. V lost 4 bases and J 3 bases, leaving 13 bases between the germline ends. CDR3 length: 14 residues. Germline V gene lookup returns CDR1 SQVTM and CDR2 ANQGSEA. CDR3 sequence reads: CSVVLTTGYNEQFF. The CDR3 DNA follows: TGCAGCGTTGTATTGACAACCGGCTACAATGAGCAGTTCTTC.

This sequence joins TRBV4-1 and TRBJ2-7; the match to TRBD2 covers 8 bases. This CDR3 has 17 residues. Germline CDR1 reads MGHRA; CDR2 reads YSYEKL. V was clipped by 1 base and J by 2 bases; unmatched bases: 10. This chain's CDR3 is CASSQGFSGTYTYEQYF. CDR3 sequence (DNA): TGCGCCAGCAGCCAAGGGTTTAGCGGGACCTATACCTACGAGCAGTACTTC.

There are a few counts of this clone. This chain joins TRBV28 and TRBJ2-7, with TRBD2 identical over 7 bases. Germline assignment: CDR1 MDHEN and CDR2 SYDVKM. V was pared by 3 bases and J by 6 bases, with 17 bases of the junction left unmatched. CDR3 length: 17 amino acids. CDR3 residues: CASSFLRLAASAAEQYF. The CDR3 DNA reads as TGTGCCAGCAGTTTTCTGCGACTAGCCGCCTCGGCGGCCGAGCAGTACTTC.

The gene calls are TRBV9 and TRBJ2-7; 7 nucleotides agree with TRBD2. The CDR3 extends over 15 amino acids. Germline V gene lookup returns CDR1 SGDLS and CDR2 YYNGEE. Germline trimming cut 0 bases from V and 1 base from J; bases unmatched to any gene: 4. CDR3: CASSVGLAESYEQYF. Written as DNA, the CDR3 is TGTGCCAGCAGCGTAGGTCTAGCGGAGTCCTACGAGCAGTACTTC.

J is TRBJ2-1 and V is TRBV11-2, with TRBD2 identical over 8 bases. The CDR3 is 16 amino acids. Per germline, CDR1 SGHAT and CDR2 FQNNGV. After removal of 4 bases from V and 4 bases from J, the junction contained 9 bases not matched to a gene. The CDR3 here is CASSSLAGTLYNEQFF. Written as DNA, the CDR3 is TGTGCCAGCAGCTCCTTAGCGGGGACCTTATACAATGAGCAGTTCTTC. Looking up the rest from reference TRBV11-2 and TRBJ2-1 gives the full variable domain: EAGVAQSPRYKIIEKRQSVAFWCNPISGHATLYWYQQILGQGPKLLIQFQNNGVVDDSQLPKDRFSAERLKGVDSTLKIQPAKLEDSAVYLCASSSLAGTLYNEQFFGPGTRLTVL.

This chain joins TRBV28 and TRBJ2-1; possible D gene TRBD2, 6 bases. Per the germline V gene, CDR1 is MDHEN and CDR2 is SYDVKM. CDR3 length equals 14 residues. V lost 10 bases, J lost 4 bases, and 17 bases lay in between. DNA of the CDR3: TGTGCCATAGGCAGAGGCGGGAAATACAATGAGCAGTTCTTC. It is translated as CAIGRGGKYNEQFF.

This clone has a handful of counts. The chain employs TRBV5-4 and TRBJ2-5, with D perhaps TRBD2 (5 bases). Trimming took 4 bases from V and 2 from J, leaving 15 bases between them. The CDR3 is 15 amino acids. CDR1 is SGHNT and CDR2 is YYREEE in the germline V gene (reference sequence). The CDR3 is CASSPPRARQETQYF. DNA of the CDR3: TGTGCCAGCAGCCCTCCGAGGGCGCGTCAAGAGACCCAGTACTTC.

V is TRBV7-2 and J is TRBJ2-1; possibly TRBD1 for D (5 bases). The CDR3 loop spans 13 amino acids. Germline CDR1 and CDR2: SGHTA and FQGNSA. The V end was cut by 1 base, the J end by 14 bases, with 15 bases between. The CDR3 DNA reads TGTGCCAGCAGCTTAGTTCGTGCAGGGTGGGAGTTCTTC. It is translated as CASSLVRAGWEFF.

J is TRBJ2-1 and V is TRBV14; D gene ambiguous. Trimming took off 4 bases at V and 5 bases at J, with 12 bases between the two ends. CDR3 length: 14 amino acids. Germline-derived CDR1 and CDR2 are SGHDN and FVKESK. CDR3 DNA sequence: TGTGCCAGCAGCCTCAACAGTGACCACAATGAGCAGTTCTTC. It yields the protein CASSLNSDHNEQFF.

The CDR3 loop reads CASSQLAGVSYNEQFF. CDR3 nucleotides: TGTGCCAGCAGCCAGCTAGCGGGAGTCTCCTACAATGAGCAGTTCTTC. This chain links TRBV14 with TRBJ2-1; 10 nucleotides align to TRBD2. V shed 3 bases and J 0 bases; nucleotides not matched to a gene: 2. Looked up from germline, CDR1 is SGHDN and CDR2 is FVKESK. The CDR3 totals 16 residues.

The gene calls are TRBV28 and TRBJ2-7; 8 bases are shared with TRBD1. The CDR3 loop spans 13 amino acids. Germline loops: CDR1 MDHEN, CDR2 SYDVKM. The V segment lost 3 bases and the J segment 2 bases; nucleotides outside the gene matches: 0. The CDR3: CASSLTGAYEQYF. In DNA form, the CDR3 reads TGTGCCAGCAGTTTGACAGGGGCCTACGAGCAGTACTTC.

Only one count was recorded for this clone. The rearrangement uses TRBV29-1 and TRBJ1-2; D is ambiguous. With 1 base removed from V and 5 bases from J, the gap between germline ends came to 5 bases. The germline gives CDR1 SQVTM, CDR2 ANQGSEA. The CDR3 has 11 amino acids. The DNA of the CDR3 is TGCAGCGTTGAAGGCAGATATGGCTACACCTTC. It translates to CSVEGRYGYTF.

This chain uses TRBV6-2 or TRBV6-3 with TRBJ2-1, with unresolved D. CDR3 length equals 13 residues. Germline V gene data show CDR1 as MNHEY and CDR2 as SVGEGT. Trimming removed 6 bases from V and 15 bases from J, with 21 bases in between. The CDR3 DNA follows: TGTGCCAGCAGCCCCAATCCGGGTTCATCGCCGTTCTTC. This translates into CASSPNPGSSPFF.

Comments on this clone: Distinct nucleotide sequences in the sample also encode this CDR3. This sequence joins TRBV9 and TRBJ2-2; no clear D gene. This CDR3 has 14 amino acids. V was trimmed by 2 bases and J by 2 bases, leaving 7 bases between them. Germline V gene data show CDR1 as SGDLS and CDR2 as YYNGEE. The CDR3 sequence: CASSVTGNTGELFF. The CDR3 DNA is TGTGCCAGCAGCGTGACTGGTAACACCGGGGAGCTGTTTTTT.

The CDR3 sequence is CATSSLLNSPLHF. In DNA form, the CDR3 reads TGTGCCACCTCGTCTCTACTTAATTCACCCCTCCACTTT. The chain employs TRBV19 and TRBJ1-6; D is uncertain. Trimming took off 10 bases at V and 6 bases at J, with 13 bases between the two ends. CDR1 is LNHDA, CDR2 SQIVND, per germline (reference sequence). CDR3 length equals 13 residues. The whole variable domain, filled in from reference TRBV19 and TRBJ1-6, reads DGGITQSPKYLFRKEGQNVTLSCEQNLNHDAMYWYRQDPGQGLRLIYYSQIVNDFQKGDIAEGYSVSREKKESFPLTVTSAQKNPTAFYLCATSSLLNSPLHFGNGTRLTVT.

J is TRBJ1-5 and V is TRBV2, with 9 bases that match TRBD1. The V gene's germline CDR1 is SNHLY and CDR2 FYNNEI. This CDR3 is built from 16 residues. Trimming took 6 bases from V and 4 from J; bases not matched to a gene: 10. CDR3 sequence reads: CASRGHRGRGNQPQHF. Written as DNA, the CDR3 is TGTGCCAGCAGGGGCCACAGGGGGCGAGGGAATCAGCCCCAGCATTTT.

This rearrangement joins TRBV5-1 to TRBJ2-7, with D possibly matching TRBD2 (5 bases). Trimming shortened V by 5 bases and J by 1 base, and 16 bases separated the two germline ends. Per the germline V gene, CDR1 is SGHRS and CDR2 is YFSETQ. The CDR3 spans 15 residues. The CDR3 region has the DNA TGCGCCAGCAGTTCATTCGGACTCTCTTCCTACGAGCAGTACTTC. It codes for CASSSFGLSSYEQYF. The variable domain in full, with the rest retrieved from reference TRBV5-1 and TRBJ2-7, is KAGVTQTPRYLIKTRGQQVTLSCSPISGHRSVSWYQQTPGQGLQFLFEYFSETQRNKGNFPGRFSGRQFSNSRSEMNVSTLELGDSALYLCASSSFGLSSYEQYFGPGTRLTVT.

The chain has TRBV5-8 and TRBJ2-7, with unresolved D. CDR1 is SGHTS and CDR2 is YDEGEE in the germline V gene. Trimming left V 3 bases short and J 4 bases short, with 11 bases between. CDR3 length: 13 residues. The chain's CDR3 is CASSSLLPYEQYF. The CDR3 region has the DNA TGTGCCAGCAGCTCTCTCCTACCATACGAGCAGTACTTC. Drawing the rest from reference TRBV5-8 and TRBJ2-7, the complete variable domain is EAGVTQSPTHLIKTRGQQATLRCSPISGHTSVYWYQQALGLGLQFLLWYDEGEERNRGNFPPRFSGRQFPNYSSELNVNALELEDSALYLCASSSLLPYEQYFGPGTRLTVT.

This clone came up once. V and J are TRBV7-9 and TRBJ1-6; TRBD1 matches 7 bases. J lost 7 bases, V lost 5 bases, and 11 bases had no gene match. The germline V gene encodes CDR1 SEHNR and CDR2 FQNEAQ (reference sequence). This CDR3 has 16 amino acids. This CDR3 is CASSSLAGQRNSPLHF. The DNA of the CDR3 is TGTGCCAGCAGCAGCCTCGCGGGACAGAGGAATTCACCCCTCCACTTT.

The chain uses TRBV7-6 and TRBJ1-1; the match to TRBD1 covers 7 bases. This CDR3 spans 15 amino acids. Per the germline V gene, CDR1 is SGHVS and CDR2 is FNYEAQ. Trimming took 1 base from V and 4 from J; bases not matched to a gene: 6. CDR3 region: CASSLVQGTGTEAFF. For the CDR3, the DNA is TGTGCCAGCAGCTTAGTACAGGGGACCGGCACTGAAGCTTTCTTT.

This rearrangement joins TRBV19 to TRBJ1-3, with D maybe TRBD1 (6 bases). Germline V gene sequence: CDR1 LNHDA, CDR2 SQIVND (reference sequence). The CDR3 consists of 16 residues. V lost 4 bases, J lost 2 bases, and 15 bases lay in between. The CDR3 DNA reads as TGTGCCAGTAGTACCTGGCCCGGGACAACTGGAAACACCATATATTTT. Translated, it gives CASSTWPGTTGNTIYF.

V and J are TRBV7-2 and TRBJ1-2, with unresolved D. This CDR3 contains 14 residues. Germline CDR1 SGHTA, CDR2 FQGNSA. With 2 bases removed from V and 7 bases from J, the gap between germline ends came to 14 bases. The CDR3 DNA reads TGTGCCAGCAGCTTAATATCTGAGACGGGTGGCTACACCTTC. Translated, it gives CASSLISETGGYTF.

The chain has TRBV27 and TRBJ1-4, with no clear D. V was clipped by 5 bases and J by 0 bases, with 10 bases between them. Germline CDR1 is MNHEY and CDR2 is SMNVEV (reference sequence). This CDR3 region has 15 residues. The CDR3 DNA follows: TGTGCCAGCAGTCATTACACCGCAACTAATGAAAAACTGTTTTTT. Amino acid sequence: CASSHYTATNEKLFF.

The chain is built from TRBV19 and TRBJ2-1; a possible D gene is TRBD1 (5 bases). Per germline, CDR1 LNHDA and CDR2 SQIVND (reference sequence). Trimming pared 6 bases from V and 5 bases from J, leaving 20 bases between. The CDR3 totals 16 residues. The CDR3 reads CASSQGGRAPDNEQFF. CDR3 nucleotides: TGTGCCAGTAGCCAGGGCGGTAGGGCCCCAGACAATGAGCAGTTCTTC. Looking up the rest from reference TRBV19 and TRBJ2-1 gives the full variable domain: DGGITQSPKYLFRKEGQNVTLSCEQNLNHDAMYWYRQDPGQGLRLIYYSQIVNDFQKGDIAEGYSVSREKKESFPLTVTSAQKNPTAFYLCASSQGGRAPDNEQFFGPGTRLTVL.